A single sample is the source of the 16 T cell receptor beta chains below, sequenced in a study of blood T cell repertoires in COVID-19. TCRdb's table, derived via immunoSEQ multiplex PCR, lists solely in-frame clones and lacks some. The data hold around 110,000 clones, with about four fifths observed a single time. The specimen was peripheral blood. The source of these receptors is a man between 65 and 85 years old with acute or convalescent COVID-19.

This clone has only one observation. The genes are TRBV9 and TRBJ2-7, with TRBD1 identical over 10 bases. CDR3 length: 15 amino acids. CDR1 and CDR2 from the germline V gene are SGDLS and YYNGEE. With V trimmed by 0 bases and J by 2 bases, 2 bases remained unmatched. CDR3 in amino acids: CASSVGTGGPYEQYF. DNA for the CDR3: TGTGCCAGCAGCGTAGGGACAGGGGGTCCCTACGAGCAGTACTTC.

J is TRBJ1-2 and V is TRBV18; 7 positions match TRBD1. Losses at the gene ends were 1 base for V and 5 bases for J; bases not matched to a gene: 7. The CDR3 covers 15 residues. The germline CDR1 and CDR2 sequences are KGHSH and LQKENI. CDR3 DNA sequence: TGTGCCAGCTCACCACGAGACAGGGAGACGTATGGCTACACCTTC. Its translation is CASSPRDRETYGYTF.

The V call is TRBV7-8, the J call TRBJ1-2, with 8 positions matching TRBD1. Trimming at V came to 5 bases and at J to 4 bases, leaving 9 bases not matched to a gene. Germline V gives CDR1 SGHVS, CDR2 FQNEAQ. This CDR3 spans 15 amino acids. The CDR3 spells CASSPHRDRPYGYTF. CDR3 sequence (DNA): TGTGCCAGCAGCCCCCACCGGGACAGGCCCTATGGCTACACCTTC.

This chain uses TRBV6-5 with TRBJ1-2; a weak D match, TRBD1 (6 bases). Germline values: CDR1 MNHEY, CDR2 SVGAGI. This CDR3 has 15 residues. The V end was cut by 7 bases, the J end by 2 bases, with 17 bases between. The CDR3 region has the DNA TGTGCCAGCAAAGAGGTCGGGCAGGGGAACTATGGCTACACCTTC. Translated: CASKEVGQGNYGYTF.

The chain links TRBV3-1 (or the pseudogene TRBV3-2) to TRBJ1-2, with TRBD1 as a possible D gene (6 bases). The CDR3 is made up of 16 amino acids. The V end lost 4 bases, the J end lost 0 bases, and 15 bases lay between the germline ends. The V gene's germline CDR1 is LGHDT and CDR2 YNNKEL (reference sequence). Here the CDR3 reads CASSPTRTATNYGYTF. In DNA, the CDR3 is TGTGCCAGCAGCCCCACACGGACAGCTACTAACTATGGCTACACCTTC.

The chain couples TRBV7-2 to TRBJ2-5; maybe TRBD2 (6 bases). Germline V CDR1 and CDR2: SGHTA, FQGNSA. There are 16 residues in the CDR3. The V and J ends lost 1 base and 5 bases respectively, with 17 bases between them. CDR3 in amino acids: CASSLVGGLSEETQYF. Here the CDR3 DNA reads TGTGCCAGCAGCTTAGTTGGGGGACTGTCGGAGGAGACCCAGTACTTC.

The chain joins TRBV6-5 to TRBJ1-1, with D hard to call. The CDR3 loop spans 13 amino acids. V lost 7 bases and J lost 3, with 12 bases in between. Per the germline V gene, CDR1 is MNHEY and CDR2 is SVGAGI. CDR3 protein: CASNWERDTEAFF. CDR3 DNA sequence: TGTGCCAGCAATTGGGAGAGGGACACTGAAGCTTTCTTT.

This chain joins TRBV11-1 and TRBJ1-6; no definite D call. The CDR3 contains 13 residues. From germline, CDR1 is SGHAT and CDR2 FQDESV (reference sequence). The V and J ends lost 2 bases and 8 bases respectively, with 7 bases between them. CDR3 DNA: TGTGCCAGCAGCTTAATTCGGGATTCACCCCTCCACTTT. Protein product: CASSLIRDSPLHF.

This clone showed up just a few times. The chain is built from TRBV5-1 and TRBJ2-3; 9 nucleotides align to TRBD2. The germline gives CDR1 SGHRS, CDR2 YFSETQ. Losses at the gene ends were 0 bases for V and 5 bases for J; bases not matched to a gene: 7. The CDR3 runs to 16 residues. CDR3 loop: CASSLVRGGAQDTQYF. Here the CDR3 DNA reads TGCGCCAGCAGCTTGGTTCGCGGGGGGGCCCAAGATACGCAGTATTTT.

The chain has TRBV14 and TRBJ2-7, with 8 bases lining up with TRBD2. The V segment lost 1 base and the J segment 3 bases; nucleotides outside the gene matches: 5. The CDR3 spans 15 residues. Germline CDR1 SGHDN, CDR2 FVKESK. The chain's CDR3 is CASSQVGSGVYEQYF. The CDR3 DNA is TGTGCCAGCAGCCAAGTCGGTAGCGGGGTCTACGAGCAGTACTTC.

This chain joins TRBV5-1 and TRBJ1-2; 8 bases align to TRBD1. V lost 3 bases, J lost 6 bases, and 1 base stayed unmatched. Germline-derived CDR1 and CDR2 are SGHRS and YFSETQ. The CDR3 spans 12 residues. The CDR3 DNA is TGCGCCAGCAGCTCAGGGGGCAATGGCTACACCTTC. It yields the protein CASSSGGNGYTF.

This clone has a single count. The chain is built from TRBV5-1 and TRBJ2-2, with 13 bases identical to TRBD2. V shed 3 bases, J shed 6 bases, and the junction held 5 bases outside the gene matches. Germline-derived CDR1 and CDR2 are SGHRS and YFSETQ. The CDR3 sequence is 16 residues long. Here the CDR3 reads CASSSLTSGGPGELFF. The CDR3 bases are TGCGCCAGCAGCTCCTTGACTAGCGGGGGGCCCGGGGAGCTGTTTTTT.

This clone was observed a few times. This rearrangement joins TRBV19 to TRBJ1-5; D might be TRBD1 (6 bases). Germline lookup yields CDR1 LNHDA and CDR2 SQIVND (reference sequence). Trimming took 4 bases from V and 7 from J, leaving 14 bases between them. This CDR3 spans 14 amino acids. In nucleotides, the CDR3 is TGTGCCAGTAGTACCGGGACACTAGAACAGCCCCAGCATTTT. This codes for CASSTGTLEQPQHF.

The CDR3 region has the DNA TGTGCCAGCAGTCTGAGGCAGCCTGAAGCTTTCTTT. This gives the protein CASSLRQPEAFF. The genes are TRBV2 and TRBJ1-1; D is uncertain. The V and J ends lost 5 bases and 6 bases respectively, with 10 bases between them. From germline, CDR1 is SNHLY and CDR2 FYNNEI. The CDR3 sequence is 12 residues long.

This clone was seen only a few times. The CDR3 reads CASSLGVSTGELFF. Written as DNA, the CDR3 is TGTGCCAGCAGCTTAGGAGTATCCACCGGGGAGCTGTTTTTT. The chain carries TRBV7-9 and TRBJ2-2, with no clear D. Germline CDR1 reads SEHNR; CDR2 reads FQNEAQ (reference sequence). The CDR3 contains 14 residues. V was cut by 1 base and J by 4 bases, with 7 bases left in between.

The table lists this clone with a count of one. The V and J genes are TRBV27 and TRBJ2-7; TRBD1 is a possible D gene (6 bases). The CDR3 runs to 11 residues. Trimming shortened V by 6 bases and J by 6 bases, and 9 bases separated the two germline ends. Germline-derived CDR1 and CDR2 are MNHEY and SMNVEV (reference sequence). CDR3 sequence: CASRTGPEQYF. The CDR3 DNA reads TGTGCCAGCAGGACAGGCCCCGAGCAGTACTTC.